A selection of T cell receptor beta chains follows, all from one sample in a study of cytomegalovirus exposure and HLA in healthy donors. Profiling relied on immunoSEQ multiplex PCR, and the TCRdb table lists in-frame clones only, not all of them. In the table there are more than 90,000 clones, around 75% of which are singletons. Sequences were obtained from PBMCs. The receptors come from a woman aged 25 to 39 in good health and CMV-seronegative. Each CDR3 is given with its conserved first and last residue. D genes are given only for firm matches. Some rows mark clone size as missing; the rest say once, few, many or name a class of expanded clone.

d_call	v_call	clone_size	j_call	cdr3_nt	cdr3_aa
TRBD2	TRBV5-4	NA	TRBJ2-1	TGTGCCAGCAGCTCTGGGGGGACTAGAGTGGGGCATGAGCAGTTCTTC	CASSSGGTRVGHEQFF
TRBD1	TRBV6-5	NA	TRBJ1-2	TGTGCCAGCAGTTACGCGACAGGGTCCTATGGCTACACCTTC	CASSYATGSYGYTF
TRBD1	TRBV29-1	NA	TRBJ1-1	TGCAGCGTTGAAGACCCGGGACAGGGGGGCACTGAAGCTTTCTTT	CSVEDPGQGGTEAFF
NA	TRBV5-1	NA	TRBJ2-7	TGCGCCAGCAAACGGGACACGAACTACGAGCAGTACTTC	CASKRDTNYEQYF
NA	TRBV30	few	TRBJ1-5	TGTGCCTGGAGTGGAGGGCGGAGGAGCAATCAGCCCCAGCATTTT	CAWSGGRRSNQPQHF
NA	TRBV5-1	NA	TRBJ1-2	TGCGCCAGCAGCTTGGGAAGTAGCTATGGCTACACCTTC	CASSLGSSYGYTF
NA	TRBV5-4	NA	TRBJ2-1	TGTGCCAGCAGCGCGACTTTTGCTGGGGGGAACAATGAGCAGTTCTTC	CASSATFAGGNNEQFF
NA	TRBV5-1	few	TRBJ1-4	TGCGCCAGCAGCTTGTTTACGGCGGATGCAACTAATGAAAAACTGTTTTTT	CASSLFTADATNEKLFF
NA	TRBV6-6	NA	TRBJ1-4	TGTGCCAGCTCTCGGGGGTATGAAAAACTGTTTTTT	CASSRGYEKLFF
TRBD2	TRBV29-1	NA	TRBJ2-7	TGCAGCGTTGAGGGCCCGGGACTAGTCTACGAGCAGTACTTC	CSVEGPGLVYEQYF
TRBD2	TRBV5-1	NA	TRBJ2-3	TGCGCCAGCAGCGATTTAGCGGGGACTACAGATACGCAGTATTTT	CASSDLAGTTDTQYF
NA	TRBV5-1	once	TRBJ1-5	TGCGCCAGCAGCTTGGGGGGATCGGGGAATCAGCCCCAGCATTTT	CASSLGGSGNQPQHF
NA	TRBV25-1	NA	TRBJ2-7	TGTGCCAGCAGTGGTGACAGTTTTGGTACCTACGAGCAGTACTTC	CASSGDSFGTYEQYF
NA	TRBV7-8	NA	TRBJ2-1	TGTGCCAGCAGCTTAGCAAAAAACAGAGAGCAGTTCTTC	CASSLAKNREQFF
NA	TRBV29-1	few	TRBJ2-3	TGCAGCGTTGAATCCCACGGGGGGCTCACAGATACGCAGTATTTT	CSVESHGGLTDTQYF
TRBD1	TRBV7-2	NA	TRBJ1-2	TGTGCCAGCAGTTCTAAAGGACAGGGGGCTACCACGTACACCTTC	CASSSKGQGATTYTF
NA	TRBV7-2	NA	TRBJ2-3	TGTGCCAGCAGCTCCAGGGGTTCTAGCACAGATACGCAGTATTTT	CASSSRGSSTDTQYF
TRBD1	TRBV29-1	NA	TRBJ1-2	TGCAGCGTTGAAGAAGCGGGACAGGGAAGAGGCGGCTACACCTTC	CSVEEAGQGRGGYTF
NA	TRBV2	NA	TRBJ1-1	TGTGCCAGCAGTAGCCTTGCGGACACTGAAGCTTTCTTT	CASSSLADTEAFF
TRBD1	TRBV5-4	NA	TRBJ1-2	TGTGCCAGCAGCGTCGACCCCGGGACAGCGAACTATGGCTACACCTTC	CASSVDPGTANYGYTF
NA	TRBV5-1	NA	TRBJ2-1	TGCGCCAGCAGCCTGGACGGGGATTCCTACAATGAGCAGTTCTTC	CASSLDGDSYNEQFF
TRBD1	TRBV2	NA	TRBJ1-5	TGTGCCAGCCAGACAGGGTTCAATCAGCCCCAGCATTTT	CASQTGFNQPQHF
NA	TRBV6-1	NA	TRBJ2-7	TGTGCCAGCAGTGAAGGCCCAGGGAACAGGCACGAGCAGTACTTC	CASSEGPGNRHEQYF
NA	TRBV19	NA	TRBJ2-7	TGTGCCAGTAGCTCCTTTGGCGGGGACGGCTACGAGCAGTACTTC	CASSSFGGDGYEQYF
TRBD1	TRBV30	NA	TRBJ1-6	TGTGCCTGGGCACAGGGACAGGGAAATTCACCCCTCCACTTT	CAWAQGQGNSPLHF
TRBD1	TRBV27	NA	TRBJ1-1	TGTGCCAGCAGTGCCTTGGGACAGGGGAACACTGAAGCTTTCTTT	CASSALGQGNTEAFF
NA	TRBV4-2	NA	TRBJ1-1	TGTGCCAGCAGCCGGGAGGGAAGTGAAAAAGCTTTCTTT	CASSREGSEKAFF
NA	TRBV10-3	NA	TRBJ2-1	TGTGCCATCAGTGCGGCTAGCGATGAGCAGTTCTTC	CAISAASDEQFF
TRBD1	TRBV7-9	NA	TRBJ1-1	TGTGCCAGCAGTCGAGGGACAGTCTCCATGAACACTGAAGCTTTCTTT	CASSRGTVSMNTEAFF
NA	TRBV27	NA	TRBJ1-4	TGTGCCAGCAGTTTATATAAGGGAGATGAAAAACTGTTTTTT	CASSLYKGDEKLFF
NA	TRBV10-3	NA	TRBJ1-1	TGTGCCATCAGGGTGCAAGAGGACACTGAAGCTTTCTTT	CAIRVQEDTEAFF
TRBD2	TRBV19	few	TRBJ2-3	TGTGCCAGTAGTATGGCGGGAGGCACAGATACGCAGTATTTT	CASSMAGGTDTQYF
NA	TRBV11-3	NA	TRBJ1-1	TGTGCCAGCAGCTTAGTGTATGCGGGATCATTTTCTGAAGCTTTCTTT	CASSLVYAGSFSEAFF
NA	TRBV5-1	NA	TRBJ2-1	TGCGCCAGCAGCTTGGTTTCCGGTGACAATGAGCAGTTCTTC	CASSLVSGDNEQFF
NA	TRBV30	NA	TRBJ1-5	TGTGCCTGGAGTTTGGGGGCAGGTCAGCCCCAGCATTTT	CAWSLGAGQPQHF
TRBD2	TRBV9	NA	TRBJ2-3	TGTGCCAGCAGCAGTGAGGGACTAGCGGTGAAGGTGGATACGCAGTATTTT	CASSSEGLAVKVDTQYF
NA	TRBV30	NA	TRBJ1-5	TGTGCCTGGAGTAGAGGGGGAGCGGTAAGAAGCAATCAGCCCCAGCATTTT	CAWSRGGAVRSNQPQHF
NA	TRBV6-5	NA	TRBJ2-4	TGTGCCAGCAGTTCCCGACAGTTAGCCAAAAACATTCAGTACTTC	CASSSRQLAKNIQYF
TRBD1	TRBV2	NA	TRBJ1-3	TGTGCCAGCAGGGGACAGCTCTCTGGAAACACCATATATTTT	CASRGQLSGNTIYF
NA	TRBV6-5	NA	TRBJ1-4	TGTGCCAGCAGTTACCGCAGGGGTTCTGCTAATGAAAAACTGTTTTTT	CASSYRRGSANEKLFF
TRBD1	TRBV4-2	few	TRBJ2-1	TGTGCCAGCAGCCAAGCCGAGACAGGGGGCCATGAGCAGTTCTTC	CASSQAETGGHEQFF
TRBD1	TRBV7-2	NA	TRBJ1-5	TGTGCCAGCAGCCTCGGTCGGGACAGTTACTCGGCCCAGCATTTT	CASSLGRDSYSAQHF
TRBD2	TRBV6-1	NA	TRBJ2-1	TGTGCCAGCAGTGGTAGGACTAGCGGGAGTGGGGAGCAGTTCTTC	CASSGRTSGSGEQFF
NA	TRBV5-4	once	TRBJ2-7	TGTGCCAGCAGCGCGGACGGAGGACCCTACGAGCAGTACTTC	CASSADGGPYEQYF
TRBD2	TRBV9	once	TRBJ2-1	TGTGCCAGCAGCGTAGGGGTAGCGGGAGGAGTGAATGAGCAGTTCTTC	CASSVGVAGGVNEQFF